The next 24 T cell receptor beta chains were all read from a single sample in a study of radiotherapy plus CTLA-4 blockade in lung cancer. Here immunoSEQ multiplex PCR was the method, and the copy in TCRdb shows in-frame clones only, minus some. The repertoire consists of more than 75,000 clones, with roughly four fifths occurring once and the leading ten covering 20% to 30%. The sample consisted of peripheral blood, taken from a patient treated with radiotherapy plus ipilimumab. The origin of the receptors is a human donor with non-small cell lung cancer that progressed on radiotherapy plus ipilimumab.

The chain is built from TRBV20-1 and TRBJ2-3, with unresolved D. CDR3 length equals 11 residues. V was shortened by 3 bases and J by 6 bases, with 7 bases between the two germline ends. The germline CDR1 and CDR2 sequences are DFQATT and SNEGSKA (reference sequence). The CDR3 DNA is TGCAGTGCTAGCGTCCCTGATACGCAGTATTTT. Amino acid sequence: CSASVPDTQYF.

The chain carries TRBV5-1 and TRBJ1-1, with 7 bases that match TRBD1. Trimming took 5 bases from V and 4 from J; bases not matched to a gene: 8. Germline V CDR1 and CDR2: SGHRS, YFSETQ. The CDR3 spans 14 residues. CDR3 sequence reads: CASRRDRAATEAFF. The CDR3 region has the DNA TGCGCCAGCAGACGCGACAGGGCGGCCACTGAAGCTTTCTTT.

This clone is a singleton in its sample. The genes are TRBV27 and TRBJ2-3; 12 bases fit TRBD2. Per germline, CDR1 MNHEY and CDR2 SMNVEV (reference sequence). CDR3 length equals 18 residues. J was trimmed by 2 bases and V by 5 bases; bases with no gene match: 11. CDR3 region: CASSRRGTSGYHTDTQYF. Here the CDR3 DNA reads TGTGCCAGCAGTAGAAGGGGGACTAGCGGGTACCACACAGATACGCAGTATTTT.

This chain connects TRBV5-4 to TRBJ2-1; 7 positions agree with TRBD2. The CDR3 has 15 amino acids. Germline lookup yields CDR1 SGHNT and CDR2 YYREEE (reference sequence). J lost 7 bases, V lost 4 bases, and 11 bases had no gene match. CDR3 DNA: TGTGCCAGCAGCAAGTGGGGGGGGAGTTGGAATGAGCAGTTCTTC. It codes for CASSKWGGSWNEQFF.

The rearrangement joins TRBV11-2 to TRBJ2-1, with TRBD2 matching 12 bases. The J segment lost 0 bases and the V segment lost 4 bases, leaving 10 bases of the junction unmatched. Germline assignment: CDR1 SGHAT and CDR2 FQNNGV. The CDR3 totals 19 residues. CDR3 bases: TGTGCCAGCAGCTCCTTTCTAGCGGGAGGGCCGAACTCCTACAATGAGCAGTTCTTC. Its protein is CASSSFLAGGPNSYNEQFF.

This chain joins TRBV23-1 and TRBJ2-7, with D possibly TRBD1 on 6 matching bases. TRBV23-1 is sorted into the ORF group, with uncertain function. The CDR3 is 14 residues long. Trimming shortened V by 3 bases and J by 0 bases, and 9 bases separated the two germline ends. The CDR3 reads CASSHRQDSYEQYV. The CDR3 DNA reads TGCGCCAGCAGTCACAGACAGGACTCCTACGAGCAGTACGTC.

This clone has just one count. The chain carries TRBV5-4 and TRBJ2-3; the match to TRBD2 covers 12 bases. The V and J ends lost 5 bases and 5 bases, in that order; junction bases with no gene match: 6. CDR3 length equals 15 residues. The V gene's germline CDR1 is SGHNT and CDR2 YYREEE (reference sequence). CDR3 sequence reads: CASSHRTSGEDTQYF. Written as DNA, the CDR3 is TGTGCCAGCAGTCACAGGACTAGCGGGGAAGATACGCAGTATTTT.

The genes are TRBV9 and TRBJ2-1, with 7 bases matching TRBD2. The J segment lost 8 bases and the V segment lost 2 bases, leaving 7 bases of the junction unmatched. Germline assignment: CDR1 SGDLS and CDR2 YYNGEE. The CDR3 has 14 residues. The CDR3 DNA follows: TGTGCCAGCAGCGTTCGACTAGCACGCGATGAGCAGTTCTTC. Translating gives CASSVRLARDEQFF.

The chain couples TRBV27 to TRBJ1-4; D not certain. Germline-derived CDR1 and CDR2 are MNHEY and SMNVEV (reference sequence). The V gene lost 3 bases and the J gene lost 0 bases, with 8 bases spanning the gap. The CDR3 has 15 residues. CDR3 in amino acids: CASSLGWATNEKLFF. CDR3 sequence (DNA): TGTGCCAGCAGTTTGGGTTGGGCAACTAATGAAAAACTGTTTTTT.

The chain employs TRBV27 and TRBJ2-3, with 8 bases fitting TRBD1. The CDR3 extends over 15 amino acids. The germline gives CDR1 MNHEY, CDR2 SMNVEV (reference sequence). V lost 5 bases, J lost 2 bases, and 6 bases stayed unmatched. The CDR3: CASSKTGAPTDTQYF. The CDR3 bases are TGTGCCAGCAGTAAGACAGGGGCCCCCACAGATACGCAGTATTTT.

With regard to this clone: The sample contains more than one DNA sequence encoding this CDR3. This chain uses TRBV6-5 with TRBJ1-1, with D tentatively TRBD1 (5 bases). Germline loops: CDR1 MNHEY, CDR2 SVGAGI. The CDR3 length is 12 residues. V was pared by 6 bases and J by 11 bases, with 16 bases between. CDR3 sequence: CASSQQGFGAFF. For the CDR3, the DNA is TGTGCCAGCAGCCAGCAGGGTTTTGGGGCTTTCTTT.

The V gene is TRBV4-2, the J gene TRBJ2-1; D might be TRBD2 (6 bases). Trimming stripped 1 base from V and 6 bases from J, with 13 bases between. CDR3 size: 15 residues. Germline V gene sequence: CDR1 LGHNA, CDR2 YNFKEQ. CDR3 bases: TGTGCCAGCAGCCAAGGGCGGGATCGGTTCAATGAGCAGTTCTTC. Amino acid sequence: CASSQGRDRFNEQFF.

The chain's CDR3 is CASRGRRLSTDTQYF. The DNA of the CDR3 is TGTGCCAGCAGAGGCCGTCGCCTTAGCACAGATACGCAGTATTTT. The gene calls are TRBV2 and TRBJ2-3, with D unclear. The CDR3 sequence is 15 residues long. The V gene lost 6 bases and the J gene lost 0 bases, with 13 bases spanning the gap. Germline CDR1 is SNHLY and CDR2 is FYNNEI.

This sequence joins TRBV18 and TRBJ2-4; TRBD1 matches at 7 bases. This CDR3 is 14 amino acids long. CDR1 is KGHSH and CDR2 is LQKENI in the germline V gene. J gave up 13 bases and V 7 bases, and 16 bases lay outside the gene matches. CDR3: CASFTRDRLEGQYF. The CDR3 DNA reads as TGTGCCAGCTTCACCCGGGACAGACTTGAAGGGCAGTACTTC.

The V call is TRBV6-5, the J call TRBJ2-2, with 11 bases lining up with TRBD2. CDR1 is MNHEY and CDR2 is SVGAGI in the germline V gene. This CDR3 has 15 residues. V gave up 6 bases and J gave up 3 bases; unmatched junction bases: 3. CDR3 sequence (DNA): TGTGCCAGCAGGTCGGGACTAGCGGACACCGGGGAGCTGTTTTTT. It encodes CASRSGLADTGELFF.

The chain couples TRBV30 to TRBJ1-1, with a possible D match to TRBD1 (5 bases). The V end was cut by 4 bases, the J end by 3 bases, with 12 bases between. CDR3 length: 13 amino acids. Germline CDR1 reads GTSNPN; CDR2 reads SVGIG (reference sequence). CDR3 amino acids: CAWKTQEDTEAFF. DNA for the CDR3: TGTGCCTGGAAAACACAGGAGGACACTGAAGCTTTCTTT.

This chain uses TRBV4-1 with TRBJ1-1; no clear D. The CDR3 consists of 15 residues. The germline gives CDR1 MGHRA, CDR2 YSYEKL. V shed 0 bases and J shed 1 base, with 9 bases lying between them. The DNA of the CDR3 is TGCGCCAGCAGCCAAGAGGGGTTAGGGAACACTGAAGCTTTCTTT. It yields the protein CASSQEGLGNTEAFF.

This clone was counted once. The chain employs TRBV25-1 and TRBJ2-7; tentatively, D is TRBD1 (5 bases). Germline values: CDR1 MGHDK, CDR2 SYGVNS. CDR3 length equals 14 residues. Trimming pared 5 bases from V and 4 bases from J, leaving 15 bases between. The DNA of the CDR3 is TGTGCCAGCAGTTCGCAGGGTGAGGCGTACGAGCAGTACTTC. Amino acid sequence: CASSSQGEAYEQYF.

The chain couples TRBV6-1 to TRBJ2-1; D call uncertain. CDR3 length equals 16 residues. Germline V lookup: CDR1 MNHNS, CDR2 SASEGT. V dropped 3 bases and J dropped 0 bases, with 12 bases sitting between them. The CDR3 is CASSDVDWSSYNEQFF. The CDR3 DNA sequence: TGTGCCAGCAGTGACGTTGACTGGTCCTCCTACAATGAGCAGTTCTTC.

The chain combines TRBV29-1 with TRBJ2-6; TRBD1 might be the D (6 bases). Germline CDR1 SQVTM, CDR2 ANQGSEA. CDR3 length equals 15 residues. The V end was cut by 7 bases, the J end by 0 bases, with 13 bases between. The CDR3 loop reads CSATIQGSGANVLTF. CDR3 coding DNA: TGCAGCGCAACTATACAGGGCTCTGGGGCCAACGTCCTGACTTTC.

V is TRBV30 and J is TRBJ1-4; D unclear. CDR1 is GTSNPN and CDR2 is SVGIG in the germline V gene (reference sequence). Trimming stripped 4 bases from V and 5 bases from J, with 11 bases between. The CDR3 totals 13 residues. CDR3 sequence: CAWTGRINEKLFF. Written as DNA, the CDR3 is TGTGCCTGGACGGGTAGGATAAATGAAAAACTGTTTTTT.

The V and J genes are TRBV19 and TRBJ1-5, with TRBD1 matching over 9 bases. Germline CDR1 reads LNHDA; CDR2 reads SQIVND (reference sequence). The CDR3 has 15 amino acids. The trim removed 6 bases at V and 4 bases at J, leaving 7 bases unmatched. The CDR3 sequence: CASSSLGQGNQPQHF. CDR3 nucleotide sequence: TGTGCCAGTAGCTCCCTGGGACAGGGTAATCAGCCCCAGCATTTT.

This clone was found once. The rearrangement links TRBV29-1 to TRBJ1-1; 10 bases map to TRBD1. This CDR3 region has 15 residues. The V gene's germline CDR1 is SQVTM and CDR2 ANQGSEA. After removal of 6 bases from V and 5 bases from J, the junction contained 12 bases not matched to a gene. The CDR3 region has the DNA TGCAGCGTGCGGCCCGACAGGGGGCGCGGAACTGAAGCTTTCTTT. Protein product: CSVRPDRGRGTEAFF.

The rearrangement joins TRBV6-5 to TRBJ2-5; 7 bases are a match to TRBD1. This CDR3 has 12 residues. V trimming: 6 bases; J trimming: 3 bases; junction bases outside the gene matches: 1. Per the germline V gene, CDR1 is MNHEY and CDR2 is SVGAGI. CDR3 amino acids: CASSDREETQYF. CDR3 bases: TGTGCCAGCAGCGACAGGGAAGAGACCCAGTACTTC.